This T cell receptor (beta chain) stems from a study of cytomegalovirus exposure and HLA in healthy donors. About this clone: Its specificity is not known.

The germline V gene has CDR1 SGHRS and CDR2 YFSETQ. The V end was cut by 0 bases, the J end by 4 bases, with 9 bases between. The CDR3 spans 14 residues. 60 Vbeta and 13 Jbeta primers were used in PCR. Profiled with immunoSEQ multiplex PCR; TCRdb holds only in-frame clones, not every one. The sample contains about 140,000 clones, around 80% of which appear only once. Study-wide results and caveats: As was reported, the classifier diagnosed cytomegalovirus status with high specificity and sensitivity. Presence/absence comparisons presumed near-even sequencing depth among donors. As a later analysis revealed, most CMV-associated TCR beta chains appeared HLA-restricted.

The specimen was PBMCs. The source of this sequence is a woman aged 40 to 55 in good health and CMV-seronegative. The rearrangement links TRBV5-1 to TRBJ2-3; D is possibly TRBD1 (6 bases). The CDR3 sequence: CASSLEAGADTQYF. The CDR3 DNA sequence: TGCGCCAGCAGCTTGGAGGCAGGGGCAGATACGCAGTATTTT.